This TCR beta chain was recovered during a study of blood T cell repertoires in COVID-19. Study summary: Italy, Spain and the United States were the sources of the convalescent and acute COVID-19 samples. The analysed material was cDNA or gDNA that came from T cells, B-cell-depleted T cells, or PBMCs.

As handled by the study authors: Nucleated cell number was recorded as an estimate derived from reference gene primer amplification. This table comes from immunoSEQ multiplex PCR, and its TCRdb copy is limited to in-frame clones, with some not included. D and trimming were read from the DNA, whereas the V and J calls and clone size are those reported in that table. The sample consists of around 60,000 clones, approximately 80% of them appearing once. This clone was detected a few times. V lost 4 bases to trimming and J lost 7 bases; unmatched junction nucleotides: 13. The germline V gene has CDR1 SGHRS and CDR2 YFSETQ. The CDR3 contains 16 residues.

The clonotype comes from a woman of 80 years or more with acute or convalescent COVID-19. The chain is built from TRBV5-1 and TRBJ2-1; 8 bases fit TRBD2. Sequencing input: peripheral blood. The CDR3 protein is CASSPGSGGALNEQFF. The CDR3 bases are TGCGCCAGCAGCCCTGGATCCGGGGGGGCCTTAAATGAGCAGTTCTTC. Filled out from reference TRBV5-1 and TRBJ2-1, the complete variable domain reads KAGVTQTPRYLIKTRGQQVTLSCSPISGHRSVSWYQQTPGQGLQFLFEYFSETQRNKGNFPGRFSGRQFSNSRSEMNVSTLELGDSALYLCASSPGSGGALNEQFFGPGTRLTVL.